Shown below are 10 T cell receptor beta chains from a single sample sequenced in a study of vaccination and CD4 T cells after COVID-19. Cultured CD4+ T-cell DNA underwent Oncomine TCR Beta short-read sequencing. TCRdb processed the PCR reads anew with MiXCR; each CDR3 protein has one entry. In the table there are around 18,000 distinct CDR3 sequences, approximately 70% of which are singletons. Noted treatment: roughly 11-day PBMC culture with coronavirus spike peptide pools or control peptides (ViraFEST assay). The antigens these receptors bind are not known. The sequenced material came from CD4+ T cells from blood, cultured in vitro. These receptors all come from a human donor who had recovered from COVID-19.

The chain employs TRBV6-1 and TRBJ2-1; no definite D call. The CDR3 contains 18 residues. The V end was cut by 4 bases, the J end by 0 bases, with 19 bases between. The germline gives CDR1 MNHNS, CDR2 SASEGT. The CDR3 DNA reads TGTGCCAGCAGTGGGGGAAGGTTGGGGAAATCCTCCTACAATGAGCAGTTCTTC. Protein: CASSGGRLGKSSYNEQFF.

This clonotype has just a few counts. V usage is TRBV7-2 and J usage is TRBJ2-5; 12 nucleotides line up with TRBD1. The CDR3 length is 16 residues. Germline CDR1 SGHTA, CDR2 FQGNSA. V was pared by 6 bases and J by 2 bases, with 7 bases of the junction left unmatched. The CDR3 nucleotides are TGTGCCAGCAGAATATGGGACAGGGGGCCTCAAGAGACCCAGTACTTC. It yields the protein CASRIWDRGPQETQYF.

For the CDR3, the DNA is TGCAGTGCTAGAGATGGGTTCTTGGAAGCGCAGTATTTT. It specifies CSARDGFLEAQYF. The chain uses TRBV20-1 and TRBJ2-3; unclear D gene. The V end lost 0 bases, the J end lost 10 bases, and 14 bases lay between the germline ends. CDR1 is DFQATT and CDR2 is SNEGSKA in the germline V gene (reference sequence). The CDR3 loop spans 13 amino acids.

The chain couples TRBV11-3 to TRBJ2-5; 8 bases are shared with TRBD1. Trimming at V came to 5 bases and at J to 3 bases, leaving 8 bases not matched to a gene. In germline, CDR1 is SGHNT, CDR2 YENEEA. CDR3 length equals 15 residues. CDR3 sequence: CASSRWNRGEETQYF. CDR3 DNA sequence: TGTGCCAGCAGCCGATGGAACAGGGGGGAAGAGACCCAGTACTTC.

Here the CDR3 reads CAIRASGGDEQFF. In DNA form, the CDR3 reads TGTGCCATCAGGGCTAGCGGGGGGGATGAGCAGTTCTTC. The genes are TRBV10-3 and TRBJ2-1, with 12 bases aligning to TRBD2. The CDR3 covers 13 residues. The junction had 2 bases not matched to a gene; V was cut back by 6 bases and J by 8 bases. Germline CDR1 ENHRY, CDR2 SYGVKD.

The chain combines TRBV20-1 with TRBJ1-2; D gene ambiguous. Germline lookup yields CDR1 DFQATT and CDR2 SNEGSKA (reference sequence). Trimming stripped 3 bases from V and 6 bases from J, with 8 bases between. The CDR3 covers 11 residues. CDR3 nucleotides: TGCAGTGCTAGGGACGAAGATGGCTACACCTTC. This translates into CSARDEDGYTF.

This clonotype has just a few counts. The genes are TRBV15 and TRBJ1-6; D ambiguous. CDR3 length: 17 residues. V was shortened by 0 bases and J by 6 bases, with 15 bases between the two germline ends. Germline CDR1 LNHNV, CDR2 YYDKDF (reference sequence). The CDR3 DNA reads TGTGCCACCAGCAGAGATTCAACCCTGGTCATTAATTCACCCCTCCACTTT. As protein: CATSRDSTLVINSPLHF.

The chain links TRBV7-9 to TRBJ2-7; D is ambiguous. CDR3 length equals 12 residues. The germline V gene encodes CDR1 SEHNR and CDR2 FQNEAQ (reference sequence). V was clipped by 5 bases and J by 6 bases, with 11 bases between them. This chain's CDR3 is CASSQEIGEQYF. In DNA form, the CDR3 reads TGTGCCAGCAGCCAAGAGATAGGCGAGCAGTACTTC.

In its sample, this clonotype was seen once. The V and J genes are TRBV6-1 and TRBJ1-5; D gene uncertain. The CDR3 covers 14 residues. Trimming took 0 bases from V and 5 from J, leaving 8 bases between them. Germline V gives CDR1 MNHNS, CDR2 SASEGT. The CDR3 loop reads CASSEAGPDQPQHF. CDR3 coding DNA: TGTGCCAGCAGTGAAGCAGGACCCGATCAGCCCCAGCATTTT.

The rearrangement links TRBV7-2 to TRBJ1-2; no clear D. The V gene lost 0 bases and the J gene lost 5 bases, with 16 bases spanning the gap. The CDR3 length is 16 residues. The germline V gene encodes CDR1 SGHTA and CDR2 FQGNSA. CDR3 protein: CASSLASAATGYGYTF. In DNA, the CDR3 is TGTGCCAGCAGCTTAGCGTCGGCCGCTACGGGGTATGGCTACACCTTC.